What follows is one TCR beta chain and its context. The sample comes from a study of control samples from healthy donors and cancer patients. TCRdb keeps only in-frame clones here, not all; method: immunoSEQ multiplex PCR. The sample lists 90,000 or so clones, approximately 91% occurring once. In germline, CDR1 is LNHDA, CDR2 SQIVND (reference sequence). The V end was cut by 6 bases, the J end by 7 bases, with 13 bases between. The CDR3 is 14 amino acids. The receptor's source is a woman aged 45-65 years with colorectal cancer. The sequencing input was PBMCs. The chain couples TRBV19 to TRBJ1-6; D is uncertain. The CDR3 spells CASSLRILNSPLHF. The CDR3 nucleotides read TGTGCCAGTAGCCTACGGATACTGAATTCACCCCTCCACTTT.